This T cell receptor beta chain was found in a study of blood T cell repertoires in COVID-19. In the study overall: From T cells, B-cell-depleted T cells, or PBMCs came the material, which was cDNA or gDNA.

The authors' processing: Amplification of reference gene primers was used by the study to estimate nucleated cell counts. Assay used: immunoSEQ multiplex PCR; TCRdb lists only in-frame clones, some missing. The V and J calls and clone size were taken over from that table, and D and trimming were inferred from the DNA. In the table there are more than 95,000 clones, around 85% of which are singletons. Trimming removed 5 bases from V and 2 bases from J, with 16 bases in between. Germline V gives CDR1 SGHVS, CDR2 FQNEAQ. The CDR3 is made up of 15 amino acids. This sequence was found in an elderly woman with active or convalescent COVID-19. The specimen was peripheral blood. The chain recombines TRBV7-8 with TRBJ2-7; tentatively, D is TRBD2 (5 bases). The CDR3 coding sequence is TGTGCCAGCAGCCGTAGAGGGCGGTTCCCCTACGAGCAGTACTTC. It specifies CASSRRGRFPYEQYF.